This TCR beta chain was retrieved from a study of shared clonotypes between healthy human individuals. TCRdb keeps only in-frame clones here, not all; method: immunoSEQ multiplex PCR. The sample has roughly 1,100,000 clones; around 74% are singletons. The source is a man between 18 and 35 years old in good health. Input material: memory CD4+ T cells sorted from blood. Subset of the sample: CD45RA-negative fraction.

The CDR3: CASSVTGGEDTQYF. The DNA of the CDR3 is TGTGCCAGTAGTGTAACAGGGGGCGAAGATACGCAGTATTTT. The chain recombines TRBV19 with TRBJ2-3, with 9 bases fitting TRBD1. Unmatched junction bases numbered 5, after V lost 5 bases and J lost 5 bases. CDR1 is LNHDA, CDR2 SQIVND, per germline (reference sequence). The CDR3 spans 14 residues.